Following are 5 T cell receptor beta chains from one sample sequenced in a study of molecular identifiers for immune sequencing clone quantification. Each CDR3 protein gets one entry after TCRdb re-called the PCR reads with MiXCR. The table records around 480,000 distinct CDR3 sequences, 20% to 25% of them present only once. The material sequenced was naive CD8+ T cells from blood, with Jurkat cell RNA spiked in. Subset of the sample: FACS-sorted CD8+CD4-CCR7+CD45RA+ naive T cells. The receptors originated from a human donor in good health. Some libraries in this study had Jurkat cell RNA spiked in.

The gene calls are TRBV6-5 and TRBJ2-7, with 9 positions matching TRBD2. The CDR3 has 16 residues. J gave up 4 bases and V 2 bases, and 9 bases lay outside the gene matches. CDR1 is MNHEY and CDR2 is SVGAGI in the germline V gene. CDR3 sequence: CASSYRLAGAVYEQYF. CDR3 nucleotide sequence: TGTGCCAGCAGTTACAGGTTAGCGGGAGCGGTTTACGAGCAGTACTTC.

In this sample, this clonotype turned up a few times. This sequence joins TRBV11-2 and TRBJ1-5; D call uncertain. Trimming pared 6 bases from V and 5 bases from J, leaving 11 bases between. This CDR3 comprises 13 residues. Germline V gene sequence: CDR1 SGHAT, CDR2 FQNNGV. CDR3 nucleotide sequence: TGTGCCAGCAGGGATAGGGTTGATCAGCCCCAGCATTTT. As protein: CASRDRVDQPQHF.

A few counts support this clonotype. This chain uses TRBV6-5 with TRBJ1-2, with TRBD1 matching over 9 bases. This CDR3 spans 15 amino acids. V dropped 9 bases and J dropped 3; count of bases not matched to a gene: 11. Per the germline V gene, CDR1 is MNHEY and CDR2 is SVGAGI. The CDR3 coding sequence is TGTGCCAGTCGGGGGGGGGGACAGGGCGACTATGGCTACACCTTC. Its translation: CASRGGGQGDYGYTF.

CDR3 amino acids: CASSQGVYTGRMNTEAFF. The CDR3 DNA follows: TGTGCCAGCAGCCAAGGTGTGTACACTGGAAGGATGAACACTGAAGCTTTCTTT. The chain carries TRBV3-1 and TRBJ1-1; D unresolved. V gave up 1 base and J gave up 0 bases, with 18 bases separating them. Per germline, CDR1 LGHDT and CDR2 YNNKEL (reference sequence). The CDR3 is 18 amino acids.

The chain uses TRBV20-1 and TRBJ2-7; unclear D gene. Trimming removed 0 bases at V and 7 bases at J, with 16 bases between. Germline V lookup: CDR1 DFQATT, CDR2 SNEGSKA (reference sequence). The CDR3 has 14 amino acids. CDR3 DNA: TGCAGTGCTAGAGATAATCCCGGCTATGTTGAGCAGTACTTC. Translation gives CSARDNPGYVEQYF.